The rows below give T cell receptor beta chains drawn from one sample of a study of read filtering for tumor transcriptome and immune sequencing. TCRdb reprocessed the reads with MiXCR, giving one entry per CDR3 protein. This table has roughly 82,000 distinct CDR3 sequences, 9% to 15% appearing once. Sequencing input: a population of CD138-negative cells sorted from bone marrow. The receptors stem from a donor aged 40 or older with multiple myeloma. The conserved cysteine and the conserved F or W are not part of the CDR3 here. The D gene is left open where the match is weak. Clone size appears in some rows only: once, few, many, or a class for an expanded clone.

CDR3 length	V gene	J gene	clone size	D gene	CDR3 protein
11	TRBV11-2	TRBJ1-1	many	NA	ASSLDPNTEAF
11	TRBV11-3	TRBJ2-3	many	NA	ASSFSGEDTQY
10	TRBV12-3/TRBV12-4	TRBJ2-3	many	TRBD2	ASRGGSDTQY
11	TRBV6-1	TRBJ1-1	many	NA	ASGLDGNTEAF
13	TRBV29-1	TRBJ2-3	few	NA	SVGAWGGGPDTQY
12	TRBV20-1	TRBJ1-2	NA	TRBD1	SAGQGWDNYGYT
11	TRBV7-2	TRBJ2-1	few	NA	ASSKPGTNEQF
12	TRBV2	TRBJ2-1	many	NA	ASSEWVSYNEQF
10	TRBV25-1	TRBJ2-1	many	TRBD2	ATDTSGGRQF
16	TRBV13	TRBJ2-1	many	TRBD2	ASSFLPTSGTTYNEQF
11	TRBV29-1	TRBJ2-3	many	TRBD1	SVLRQGGDTQY
10	TRBV12-5	TRBJ2-1	NA	NA	ASGLEQDEQF
10	TRBV12-3/TRBV12-4	TRBJ1-1	many	NA	ASSLGRGDAF
10	TRBV29-1	TRBJ2-7	many	NA	SVEASSYEQY
10	TRBV30	TRBJ2-7	many	NA	AWSAHRYEQY
18	TRBV7-3	TRBJ2-1	many	TRBD2	ASSFSPTPGLAGVENEQF
11	TRBV20-1	TRBJ2-7	many	NA	SASRDNLYEQY
13	TRBV6-5	TRBJ2-2	NA	TRBD2	ASTGGGRRGGELF
11	TRBV7-6	TRBJ1-5	many	NA	ASSLADPGPQH
17	TRBV19	TRBJ1-5	many	NA	ASSNRFGGDLYFDQPQH
14	TRBV4-1	TRBJ2-7	many	TRBD2	ASSQIAGVSTYEQY
12	TRBV5-4	TRBJ1-2	many	NA	ASSLGQGSYGYT
13	TRBV6-2/TRBV6-3	TRBJ2-1	few	TRBD2	ASSSGLAGRDRQF
14	TRBV11-2	TRBJ2-5	many	TRBD1	ASSSRQGGRGETQY